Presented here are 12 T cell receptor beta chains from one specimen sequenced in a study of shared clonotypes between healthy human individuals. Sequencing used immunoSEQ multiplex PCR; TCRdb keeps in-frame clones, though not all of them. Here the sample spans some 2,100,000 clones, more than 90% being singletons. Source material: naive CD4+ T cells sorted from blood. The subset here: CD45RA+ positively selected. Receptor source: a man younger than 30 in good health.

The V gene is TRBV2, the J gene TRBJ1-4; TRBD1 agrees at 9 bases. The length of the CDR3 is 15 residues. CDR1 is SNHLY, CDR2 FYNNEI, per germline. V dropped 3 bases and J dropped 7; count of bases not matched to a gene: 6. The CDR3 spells CASSDRGTGSEKLFF. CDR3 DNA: TGTGCCAGCAGTGACCGGGGGACAGGGAGTGAAAAACTGTTTTTT.

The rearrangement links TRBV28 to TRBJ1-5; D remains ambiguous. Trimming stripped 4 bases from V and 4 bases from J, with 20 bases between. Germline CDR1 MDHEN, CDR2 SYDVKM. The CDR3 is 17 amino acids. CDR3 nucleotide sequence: TGTGCCAGCAGTTCCGTCACCCCTCAGGACTGGAATCAGCCCCAGCATTTT. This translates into CASSSVTPQDWNQPQHF.

This CDR3 reads CARTRQGQETQYF. CDR3 coding DNA: TGTGCCCGGACGCGGCAGGGGCAAGAGACCCAGTACTTC. V usage is TRBV12-5 and J usage is TRBJ2-5; D perhaps matches TRBD1 (6 bases). CDR1 and CDR2 (germline): LGHNT, FRNRAP. This CDR3 has 13 amino acids.

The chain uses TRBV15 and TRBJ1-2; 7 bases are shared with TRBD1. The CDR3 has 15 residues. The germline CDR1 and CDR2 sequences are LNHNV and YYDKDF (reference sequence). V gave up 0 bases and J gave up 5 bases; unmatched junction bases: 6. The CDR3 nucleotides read TGTGCCACCAGCAGAGAAGTAGGACAGGTTTATGGCTACACCTTC. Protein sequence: CATSREVGQVYGYTF.

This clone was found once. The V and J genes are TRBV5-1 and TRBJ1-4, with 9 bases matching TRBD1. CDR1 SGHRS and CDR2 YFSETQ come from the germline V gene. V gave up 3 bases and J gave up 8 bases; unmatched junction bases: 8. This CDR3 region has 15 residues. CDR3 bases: TGCGCCAGCAGCTCGGAGGGACAGGGCATAGAAAAACTGTTTTTT. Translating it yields CASSSEGQGIEKLFF.

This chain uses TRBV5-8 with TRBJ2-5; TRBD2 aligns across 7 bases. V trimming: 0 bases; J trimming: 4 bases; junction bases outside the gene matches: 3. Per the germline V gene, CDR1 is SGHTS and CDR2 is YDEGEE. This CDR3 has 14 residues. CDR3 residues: CASSLAGGTETQYF. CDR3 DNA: TGTGCCAGCAGCTTGGCCGGGGGGACAGAGACCCAGTACTTC.

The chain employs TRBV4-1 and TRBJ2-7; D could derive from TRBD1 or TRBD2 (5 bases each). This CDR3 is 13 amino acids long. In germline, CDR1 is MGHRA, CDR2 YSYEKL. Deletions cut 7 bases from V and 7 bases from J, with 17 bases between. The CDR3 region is CASTKTGGGEQYF. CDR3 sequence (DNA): TGCGCCAGCACGAAAACAGGTGGGGGAGAGCAGTACTTC.

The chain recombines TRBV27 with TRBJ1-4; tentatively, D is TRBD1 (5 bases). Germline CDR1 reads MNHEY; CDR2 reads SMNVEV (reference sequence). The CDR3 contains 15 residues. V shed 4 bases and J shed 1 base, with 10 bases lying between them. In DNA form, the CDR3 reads TGTGCCAGCAGTTCTCAGGGAGGAACTAATGAAAAACTGTTTTTT. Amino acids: CASSSQGGTNEKLFF.

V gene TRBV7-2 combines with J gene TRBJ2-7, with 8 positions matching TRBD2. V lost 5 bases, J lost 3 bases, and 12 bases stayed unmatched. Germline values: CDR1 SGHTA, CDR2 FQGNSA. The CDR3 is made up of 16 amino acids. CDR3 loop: CASSRTGGGGIYEQYF. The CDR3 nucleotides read TGTGCCAGCAGCCGGACCGGGGGGGGCGGAATCTACGAGCAGTACTTC.

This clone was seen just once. CDR3 nucleotide sequence: TGTGCCAGCAGCCCCCCCCGTCCTACCAGTGATACGCAGTATTTT. Its protein product is CASSPPRPTSDTQYF. The chain employs TRBV11-2 and TRBJ2-3; D is ambiguous. The CDR3 has 15 residues. V lost 5 bases to trimming and J lost 6 bases, with 18 bases between them. The germline V gene encodes CDR1 SGHAT and CDR2 FQNNGV.

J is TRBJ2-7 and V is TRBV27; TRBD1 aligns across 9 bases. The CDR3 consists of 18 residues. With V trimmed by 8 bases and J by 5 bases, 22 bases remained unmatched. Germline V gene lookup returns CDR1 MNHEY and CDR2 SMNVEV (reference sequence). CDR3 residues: CASAQDRGWLASPDEQYF. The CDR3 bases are TGTGCCAGCGCGCAGGACAGGGGATGGTTGGCTAGCCCGGACGAGCAGTACTTC.

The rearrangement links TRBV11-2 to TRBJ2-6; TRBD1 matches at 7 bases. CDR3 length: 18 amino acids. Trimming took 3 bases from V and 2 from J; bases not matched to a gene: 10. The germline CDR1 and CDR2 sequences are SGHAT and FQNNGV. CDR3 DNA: TGTGCCAGCAGCTTTACTTCAGGGGGTAGCCCTGGGGCCAACGTCCTGACTTTC. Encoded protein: CASSFTSGGSPGANVLTF.